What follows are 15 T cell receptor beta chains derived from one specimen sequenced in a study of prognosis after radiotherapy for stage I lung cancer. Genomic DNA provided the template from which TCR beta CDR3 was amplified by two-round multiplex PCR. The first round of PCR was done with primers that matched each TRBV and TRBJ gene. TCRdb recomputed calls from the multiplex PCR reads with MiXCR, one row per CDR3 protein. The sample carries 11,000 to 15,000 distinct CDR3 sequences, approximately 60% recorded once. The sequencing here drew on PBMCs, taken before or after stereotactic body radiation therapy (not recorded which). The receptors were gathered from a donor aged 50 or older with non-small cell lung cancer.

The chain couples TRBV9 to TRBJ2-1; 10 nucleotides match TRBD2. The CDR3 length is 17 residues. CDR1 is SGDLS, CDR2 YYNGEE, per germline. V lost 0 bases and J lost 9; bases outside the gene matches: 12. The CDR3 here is CASSVVHLAGVYCEQFF. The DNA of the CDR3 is TGTGCCAGCAGCGTAGTTCATCTAGCGGGAGTATACTGTGAGCAGTTCTTC.

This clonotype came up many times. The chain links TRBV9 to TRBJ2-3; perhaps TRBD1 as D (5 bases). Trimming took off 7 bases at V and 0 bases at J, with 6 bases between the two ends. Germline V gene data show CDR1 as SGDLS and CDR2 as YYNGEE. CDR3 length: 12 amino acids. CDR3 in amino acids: CASGQSTDTQYF. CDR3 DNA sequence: TGTGCCAGCGGACAAAGCACAGATACGCAGTATTTT.

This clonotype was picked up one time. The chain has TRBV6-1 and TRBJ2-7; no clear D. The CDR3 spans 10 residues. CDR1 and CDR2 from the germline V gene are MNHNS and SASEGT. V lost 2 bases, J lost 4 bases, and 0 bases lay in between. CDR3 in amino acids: CASSEYEQYF. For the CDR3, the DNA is TGTGCCAGCAGTGAATACGAGCAGTACTTC.

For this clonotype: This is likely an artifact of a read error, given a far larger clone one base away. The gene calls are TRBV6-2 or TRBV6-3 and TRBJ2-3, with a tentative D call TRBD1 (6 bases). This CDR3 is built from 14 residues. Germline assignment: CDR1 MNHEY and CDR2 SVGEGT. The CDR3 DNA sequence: TGTGCCAACAGTCTGAGCAGGGGACCAGATACGCAGTATTTT. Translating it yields CANSLSRGPDTQYF.

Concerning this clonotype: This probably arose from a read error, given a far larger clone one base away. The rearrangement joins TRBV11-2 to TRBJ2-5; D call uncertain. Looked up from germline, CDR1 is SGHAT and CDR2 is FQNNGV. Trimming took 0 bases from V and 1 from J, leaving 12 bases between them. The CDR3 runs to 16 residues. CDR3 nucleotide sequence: TGTGCCAGCAGCTTAGAGTGTGCGTCCCTCCAAGAGACCCAGTACTTC. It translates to CASSLECASLQETQYF.

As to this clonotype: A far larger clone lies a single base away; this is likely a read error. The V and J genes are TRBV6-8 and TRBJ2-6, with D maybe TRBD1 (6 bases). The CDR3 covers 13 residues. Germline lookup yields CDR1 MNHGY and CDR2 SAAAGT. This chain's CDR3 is CASNRAGSNVLTF. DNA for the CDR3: TGTGCCAGCAACAGGGCTGGGTCCAACGTCCTGACTTTC.

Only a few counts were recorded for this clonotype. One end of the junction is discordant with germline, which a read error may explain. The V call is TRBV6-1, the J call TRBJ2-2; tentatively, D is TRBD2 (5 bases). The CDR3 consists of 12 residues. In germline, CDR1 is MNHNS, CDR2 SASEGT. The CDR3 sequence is CSSSPTAGELFF. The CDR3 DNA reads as TGTTCCAGCAGCCCCACGGCCGGGGAGCTTTTTTTT.

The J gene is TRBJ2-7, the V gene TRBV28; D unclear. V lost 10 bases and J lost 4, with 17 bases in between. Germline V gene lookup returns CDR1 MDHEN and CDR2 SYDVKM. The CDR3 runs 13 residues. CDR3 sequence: CATAERPLYEQYF. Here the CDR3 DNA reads TGTGCCACCGCTGAGAGACCCCTTTACGAGCAGTACTTC.

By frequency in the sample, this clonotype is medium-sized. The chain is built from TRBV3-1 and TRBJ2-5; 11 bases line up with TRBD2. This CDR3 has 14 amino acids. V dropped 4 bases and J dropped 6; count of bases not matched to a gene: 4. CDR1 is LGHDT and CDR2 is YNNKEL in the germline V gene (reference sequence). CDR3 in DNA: TGTGCCAGCAGCCCGGGACTAGCGGTCCAGACCCAGTACTTC. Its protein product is CASSPGLAVQTQYF.

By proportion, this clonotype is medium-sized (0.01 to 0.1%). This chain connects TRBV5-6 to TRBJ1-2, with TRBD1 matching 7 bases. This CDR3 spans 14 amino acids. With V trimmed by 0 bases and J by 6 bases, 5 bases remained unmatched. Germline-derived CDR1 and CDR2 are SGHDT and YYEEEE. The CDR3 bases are TGTGCCAGCAGCTTGGTTGGCAGGGGGGATGGCTACACCTTC. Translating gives CASSLVGRGDGYTF.

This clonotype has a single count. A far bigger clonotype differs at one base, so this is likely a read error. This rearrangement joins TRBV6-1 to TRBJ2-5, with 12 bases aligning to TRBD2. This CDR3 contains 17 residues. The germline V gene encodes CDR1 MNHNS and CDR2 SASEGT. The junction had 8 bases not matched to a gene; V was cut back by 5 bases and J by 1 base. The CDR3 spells CASSFGLAGCRQETQYF. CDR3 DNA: TGTGCCAGCAGTTTCGGACTAGCGGGATGTCGCCAAGAGACCCAGTACTTC.

CDR3: CASSNDRNYGYTF. CDR3 DNA: TGTGCCAGCAGTAATGACAGAAACTATGGCTACACCTTC. The rearrangement links TRBV6-1 to TRBJ1-2; D might be TRBD1 (5 bases). Germline-derived CDR1 and CDR2 are MNHNS and SASEGT. The CDR3 has 13 amino acids. Trimming shortened V by 5 bases and J by 2 bases, and 9 bases separated the two germline ends.

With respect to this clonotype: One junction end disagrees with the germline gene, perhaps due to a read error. The CDR3 spells CASIRITGPKPPPHF. In DNA, the CDR3 is TGTGCCAGCATCCGAATTACAGGGCCGAAACCACCCCCCCACTTT. The chain has TRBV6-2 or TRBV6-3 and TRBJ1-6, with D perhaps matching TRBD1 (6 bases). There are 15 residues in the CDR3. In germline, CDR1 is MNHEY, CDR2 SVGEGT.

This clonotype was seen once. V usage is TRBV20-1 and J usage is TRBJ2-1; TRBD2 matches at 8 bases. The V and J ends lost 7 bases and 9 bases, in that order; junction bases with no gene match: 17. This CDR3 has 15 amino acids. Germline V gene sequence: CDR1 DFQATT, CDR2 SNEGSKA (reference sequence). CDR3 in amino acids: CSDLTNGRGGSEQFF. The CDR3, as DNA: TGCAGTGATCTAACGAACGGGAGGGGGGGTAGTGAGCAGTTCTTC.

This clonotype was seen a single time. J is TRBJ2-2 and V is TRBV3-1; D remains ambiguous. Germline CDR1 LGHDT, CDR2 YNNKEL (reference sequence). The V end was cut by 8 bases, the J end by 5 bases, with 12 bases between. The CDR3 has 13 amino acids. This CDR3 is CASRVVGTGELFF. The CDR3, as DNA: TGTGCCAGCCGGGTAGTGGGAACCGGGGAGCTGTTTTTT. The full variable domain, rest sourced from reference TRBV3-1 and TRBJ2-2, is DTAVSQTPKYLVTQMGNDKSIKCEQNLGHDTMYWYKQDSKKFLKIMFSYNNKELIINETVPNRFSPKSPDKAHLNLHINSLELGDSAVYFCASRVVGTGELFFGEGSRLTVL.